The present entry profiles one T cell receptor (beta chain) with its context. V shed 6 bases and J 0 bases; nucleotides not matched to a gene: 5. The CDR3 extends over 14 amino acids. Germline CDR1 reads SGHAT; CDR2 reads FQNNGV. The sample comes from a study of T cell changes during pregnancy in multiple sclerosis. Here immunoSEQ multiplex PCR was the method, and the copy in TCRdb shows in-frame clones only, minus some. The sample shows 20,000 or so clones, more than 75% of them seen only once. The chain has TRBV11-2 and TRBJ2-7; 7 bases map to TRBD2. The TCR was taken from a female donor in good health, enrolled as a control in a pregnancy study. The material was CD8+ T cells from peripheral blood mononuclear cells, obtained in the third trimester of pregnancy. The CDR3 loop is CASSVGGGSYEQYF. DNA of the CDR3: TGTGCCAGCAGTGTGGGGGGGGGCTCCTACGAGCAGTACTTC.